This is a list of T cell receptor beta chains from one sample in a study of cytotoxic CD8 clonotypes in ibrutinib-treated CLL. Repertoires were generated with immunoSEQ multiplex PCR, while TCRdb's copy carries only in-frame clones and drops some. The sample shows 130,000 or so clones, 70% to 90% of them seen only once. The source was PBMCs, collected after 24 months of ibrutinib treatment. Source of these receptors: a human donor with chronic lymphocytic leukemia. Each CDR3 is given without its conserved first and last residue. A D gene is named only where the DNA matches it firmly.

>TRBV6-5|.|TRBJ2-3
ASSYRDLSTDTQY
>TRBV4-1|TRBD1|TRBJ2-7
ASSQSAGQGRYEQY
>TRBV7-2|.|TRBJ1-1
ASSSTTDGTEAF
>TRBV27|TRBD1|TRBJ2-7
ASSRDSSYEQY
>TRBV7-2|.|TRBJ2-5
ASSLSGGEQETQY
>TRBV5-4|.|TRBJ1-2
ASSPDRGYGYT
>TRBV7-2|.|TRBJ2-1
ASSTRTGEQF
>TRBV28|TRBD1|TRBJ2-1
ASSPLGGLRDEQF
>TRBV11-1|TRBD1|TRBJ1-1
ASRGQGANTEAF
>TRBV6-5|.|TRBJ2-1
AVSRDNHEQF
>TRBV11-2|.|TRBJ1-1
ASSLLRGGQNTEAF
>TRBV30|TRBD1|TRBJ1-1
AWSVQGGRPAF
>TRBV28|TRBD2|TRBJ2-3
ASSLTGTSSDTQY
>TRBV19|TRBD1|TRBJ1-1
ASSSSRDRGRNTEAF
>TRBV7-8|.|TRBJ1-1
ASSLVETLEAF
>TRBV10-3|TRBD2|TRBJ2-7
AISDTGGGSSYEQY
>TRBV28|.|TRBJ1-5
ASSFVVGSNQPQH
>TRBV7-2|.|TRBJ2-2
ASSLSPNTGELF
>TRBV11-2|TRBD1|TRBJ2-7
ASSLSGTGGSEQY
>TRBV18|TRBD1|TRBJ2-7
ASSSTGSGSYEQY
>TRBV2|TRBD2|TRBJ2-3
ASSGRSGGQDTQY
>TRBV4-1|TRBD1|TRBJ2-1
ASSHLRTGGDEQF
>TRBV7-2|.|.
ASSFRFLAYEQY
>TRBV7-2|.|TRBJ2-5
ASSPQLGSRYQETQY
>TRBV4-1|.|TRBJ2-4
ASSQVPGAVDIQY
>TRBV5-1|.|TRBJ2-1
ASSPIEVGGYNEQF
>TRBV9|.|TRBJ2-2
ASSVGGLGYGELF
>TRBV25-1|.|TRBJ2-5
ASSVWGQETQY
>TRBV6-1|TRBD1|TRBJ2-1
ASSETGGYNEQF
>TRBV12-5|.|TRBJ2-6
ASGLRQTGANVLT
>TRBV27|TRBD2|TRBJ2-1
ASSWWTGTSGNNEQF
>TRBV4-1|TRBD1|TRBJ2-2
ASSQGQHSTGELF
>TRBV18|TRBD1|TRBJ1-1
ASSPYGAGGNTEAF
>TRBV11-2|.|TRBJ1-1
ASSLDRGSASGSEAF
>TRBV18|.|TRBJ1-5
ASSLGGAYQPQH
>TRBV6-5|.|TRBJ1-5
ASSGEFNQPQH
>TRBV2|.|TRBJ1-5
ASSEVTPQQPQH
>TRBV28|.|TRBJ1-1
ASSLGMVTEAF
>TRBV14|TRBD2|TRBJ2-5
ASSESTSLETQY
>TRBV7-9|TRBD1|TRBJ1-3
ASSLSSVQGAAGNTIY
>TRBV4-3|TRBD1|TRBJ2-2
ASSRAQGGTGELF
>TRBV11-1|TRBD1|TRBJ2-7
ASSTDRVEQY
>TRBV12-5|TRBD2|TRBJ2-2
ASGLGRDSGGTGELF
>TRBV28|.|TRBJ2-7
ASSLTLVYSYEQY
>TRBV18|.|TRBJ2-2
ASSPLTSGELF
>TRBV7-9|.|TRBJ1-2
ASSLEVPDGYT
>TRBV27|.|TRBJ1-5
ASSTSGVQPQH
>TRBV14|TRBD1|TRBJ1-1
ASSQTGDRGATEAF
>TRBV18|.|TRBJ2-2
ASSPVGPGSTGELF
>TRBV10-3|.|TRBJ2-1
AISGGISHTYNEQF
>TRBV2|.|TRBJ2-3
ASSEWLFLDSRSDTQY
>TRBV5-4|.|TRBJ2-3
ASSFGGDTQY